This T cell receptor beta chain was sequenced for a study of T cells in Graves' hyperthyroidism and ophthalmopathy. Many counts were recorded for this clonotype. Trimming stripped 5 bases from V and 7 bases from J, with 18 bases between. The CDR3 sequence is 15 residues long. Looked up from germline, CDR1 is MNHNS and CDR2 is SASEGT. RNA transcripts were the template for amplifying TCR beta CDR3 regions. The HTBI primer set served for first-round RT-PCR of the TCR CDR3. TCRdb reprocessed the multiplex PCR reads with MiXCR, giving one entry per CDR3 protein. This sample carries approximately 740,000 distinct CDR3 sequences, about 14% of them seen once, and the ten largest clones take approximately 10%. Absent ophthalmopathy progression within 18 months defined stable Graves' hyperthyroidism. Reasons for excluding patients were uncontrolled infection, other autoimmune disease, pregnancy or lactation.

Input material: blood. The chain recombines TRBV6-1 with TRBJ2-1; D perhaps matches TRBD1 (6 bases). The receptor comes from a woman aged 18 to 35 with Graves' hyperthyroidism. The CDR3 DNA sequence: TGTGCCAGCAGTACACGGGACAAGCTTCGTAATGAGCAGTTCTTC. As protein: CASSTRDKLRNEQFF.